This TCR beta chain was observed in a study of glioma-infiltrating T cells. Study-wide results and limits: Gliomas, especially low-grade, showed above-expected tissue-blood divergence; non-neoplastic patients showed below.

CDR3 size: 16 residues. Germline V lookup: CDR1 MNHNS, CDR2 SASEGT. Trimming at V came to 2 bases and at J to 1 base, leaving 6 bases not matched to a gene. About this clonotype itself: No antigen is known for it. This could be a read error, since a much larger clone is one nucleotide away.

The iRepertoire nested amplicon-rescue multiplex PCR amplified TCR alpha and beta CDR3s from RNA. MiXCR was run by TCRdb on the multiplex PCR reads, yielding one entry per CDR3 protein. The repertoire holds about 180,000 distinct CDR3 sequences, with roughly 45% as singletons. The chain carries TRBV6-1 and TRBJ2-3, with 7 bases identical to TRBD2. The receptor was derived from a human donor with low-grade glioma or glioblastoma, undergoing nonglioma brain surgery, or in good health (not recorded which). The sequenced sample consisted of glioma tissue, nonneoplastic brain tissue, or PBMCs (not recorded which). CDR3 DNA: TGTGCCAGCAGTGAAAACCTTAGCGGGTGCACAGATACGCAGTATTTT. It is translated as CASSENLSGCTDTQYF.